This T cell receptor (beta chain) stems from a study of blood T cells in healthy people across ages. A J-beta primer mix and a sample-barcoded 5' primer were used in a second PCR of roughly 7 to 12 cycles. TCRdb ran MiXCR on the 5' RACE reads and lists one entry per CDR3 protein. In the table there are approximately 800,000 distinct CDR3 sequences, just under 25% of which are singletons. V trimming: 5 bases; J trimming: 7 bases; junction bases outside the gene matches: 13. The CDR3 extends over 16 amino acids. The V gene's germline CDR1 is LGHNA and CDR2 YSLEER. PBMCs were isolated at a quantity of at least 7 million per sample. This same sample was also part of a study on T cells of mothers and their children. Per that paper: The whole RNA yield was converted to cDNA, approximately 1.6 ug per 15 ul.

Sequencing was done on a sample of blood. The sequence came from a boy aged 10-17 years in good health. The V and J genes are TRBV4-3 and TRBJ1-4; 7 bases match TRBD1. CDR3 sequence reads: CASSRQGNGLGEKLFF. The DNA of the CDR3 is TGCGCCAGCAGCAGACAGGGCAACGGGCTGGGTGAAAAACTGTTTTTT.